This T cell receptor (beta chain) was sequenced for a study of neoadjuvant anti-PD-1 for oral cavity cancer. Whole-study results and caveats: Post-nivolumab, blood T cell clonality was significantly elevated in non-responders.

Time point noted: after neoadjuvant nivolumab, at surgical resection. In the case of this clone: Its antigen is as yet unknown.

This CDR3 has 14 residues. CDR1 is SGHRS, CDR2 YFSETQ, per germline. Trimming took 1 base from V and 5 from J; bases not matched to a gene: 2. Generated by immunoSEQ multiplex PCR, the TCRdb table keeps only in-frame clones and is missing some. The table records some 14,000 clones, about two thirds of them present only once. This receptor was identified in a person between 40 and 80 years old with oral cavity squamous cell carcinoma. V usage is TRBV5-1 and J usage is TRBJ2-5, with 10 positions matching TRBD2. This specimen consisted of PBMCs, obtained after nivolumab (anti-PD-1) treatment. The CDR3 is CASSLNSGRETQYF. CDR3 bases: TGCGCCAGCAGCTTGAATAGCGGGAGGGAGACCCAGTACTTC.